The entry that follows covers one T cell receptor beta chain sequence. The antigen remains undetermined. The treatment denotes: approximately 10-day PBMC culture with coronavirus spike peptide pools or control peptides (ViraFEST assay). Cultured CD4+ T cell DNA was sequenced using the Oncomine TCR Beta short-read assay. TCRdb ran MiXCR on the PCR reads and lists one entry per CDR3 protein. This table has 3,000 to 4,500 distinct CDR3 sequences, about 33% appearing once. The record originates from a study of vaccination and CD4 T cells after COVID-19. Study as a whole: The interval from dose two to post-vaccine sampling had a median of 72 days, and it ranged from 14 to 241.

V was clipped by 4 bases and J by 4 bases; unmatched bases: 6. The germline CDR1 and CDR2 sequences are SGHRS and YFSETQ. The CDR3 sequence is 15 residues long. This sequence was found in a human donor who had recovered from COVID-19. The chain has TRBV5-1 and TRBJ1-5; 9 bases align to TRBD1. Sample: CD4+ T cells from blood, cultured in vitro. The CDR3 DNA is TGCGCCAGCAGCCCTACGGGACAGGGTAATCAGCCCCAGCATTTT. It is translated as CASSPTGQGNQPQHF.